These 17 T cell receptor beta chains originate from one sample sequenced in a study of T cells in Graves' hyperthyroidism and ophthalmopathy. RNA transcripts gave rise to amplified TCR beta CDR3 regions. The study used the HTBI primer set for a first-round RT-PCR of the TCR CDR3. MiXCR, run by TCRdb on the multiplex PCR reads, gives a single entry per CDR3 protein. The profile shows about 560,000 distinct CDR3 sequences, under 60% of them singletons. The source material was peripheral blood or thyroid tissue (not recorded which). These receptors all come from a woman aged 18-30 years with Graves' hyperthyroidism.

Only a few counts were recorded for this clonotype. V usage is TRBV6-5 and J usage is TRBJ1-3, with no clear D. V was cut by 0 bases and J by 4 bases, with 4 bases left in between. Per the germline V gene, CDR1 is MNHEY and CDR2 is SVGAGI. This CDR3 is built from 13 residues. The CDR3 is CASSYSMGNTIYF. The CDR3 nucleotides are TGTGCCAGCAGTTACTCGATGGGAAACACCATATATTTT.

About this clonotype: This may arise from a read error, as a much more abundant clone is one base away. The chain uses TRBV12-3 or TRBV12-4 and TRBJ1-6; D may be TRBD1 (5 bases). There are 13 residues in the CDR3. The ends were cut back, 5 bases at V and 8 bases at J, with 10 bases in the middle. CDR3 residues: CASSRGVDSPLHF. The CDR3 nucleotides are TGTGCCAGCAGTCGAGGGGTTGATTCACCCCTCCACTTT.

The chain carries TRBV29-1 and TRBJ1-1; D unresolved. Germline V CDR1 and CDR2: SQVTM, ANQGSEA. The CDR3 is 12 amino acids. Trimming cost V 0 bases and J 6 bases, with 8 bases left between them. The CDR3, as DNA: TGCAGCGTTGAAGATTCCACTCCTGAAGCTTTCTTT. This codes for CSVEDSTPEAFF.

The rearrangement uses TRBV6-5 and TRBJ2-5; D might be TRBD1 (6 bases). This CDR3 is built from 12 residues. With 6 bases removed from V and 5 bases from J, the gap between germline ends came to 10 bases. Germline V CDR1 and CDR2: MNHEY, SVGAGI. The CDR3 coding sequence is TGTGCCAGCAGAACAGGGCGGGAGACCCAGTACTTC. Protein sequence: CASRTGRETQYF.

The rearrangement uses TRBV2 and TRBJ2-7, with a tentative D call TRBD1 (7 bases). The germline V gene has CDR1 SNHLY and CDR2 FYNNEI. The V gene lost 7 bases and the J gene lost 10 bases, with 17 bases spanning the gap. The CDR3 has 12 amino acids. The CDR3: CASIRQGGHQYF. In DNA, the CDR3 is TGTGCCAGCATACGGCAGGGGGGCCACCAGTACTTC.

This clonotype has a handful of counts. The chain joins TRBV2 to TRBJ1-1, with 7 positions matching TRBD1. V was clipped by 5 bases and J by 4 bases; unmatched bases: 10. CDR3 size: 15 residues. Germline CDR1 and CDR2: SNHLY and FYNNEI. CDR3 DNA: TGTGCCAGCAGTTACATCCAGACAGGGCGCACTGAAGCTTTCTTT. The encoded protein is CASSYIQTGRTEAFF.

The rearrangement links TRBV4-1 to TRBJ2-7, with TRBD1 as a possible D gene (5 bases). The CDR3 loop spans 15 amino acids. Germline CDR1 reads MGHRA; CDR2 reads YSYEKL. The germline V and J ends were trimmed by 3 bases and 4 bases, with 16 bases remaining between them. CDR3 loop: CASSQETRGSYEQYF. The CDR3 DNA reads TGCGCCAGCAGCCAGGAAACAAGGGGATCTTACGAGCAGTACTTC.

This clonotype was seen repeatedly, ten times or more. The rearrangement links TRBV9 to TRBJ1-5, with 7 bases aligning to TRBD1. V dropped 2 bases and J dropped 5; count of bases not matched to a gene: 4. This CDR3 contains 14 residues. CDR1 is SGDLS, CDR2 YYNGEE, per germline. For the CDR3, the DNA is TGTGCCAGCAGCGTGGGGCAGGGGGATCAGCCCCAGCATTTT. It is translated as CASSVGQGDQPQHF.

This clonotype showed up just a few times. CDR3 in amino acids: CASSPLSSSGQETQYF. The CDR3 DNA reads as TGTGCCAGCAGCCCCCTCTCCTCTAGCGGCCAAGAGACCCAGTACTTC. This chain connects TRBV7-9 to TRBJ2-5; 7 bases match TRBD2. V lost 5 bases, J lost 1 base, and 10 bases stayed unmatched. The CDR3 is 16 residues long. Germline V gives CDR1 SEHNR, CDR2 FQNEAQ (reference sequence).

Concerning this clonotype: Germline and junction disagree at one end, which may indicate a read error. The chain recombines TRBV25-1 with TRBJ1-5; no clear D. The CDR3 contains 14 residues. Germline V gene lookup returns CDR1 MGHDK and CDR2 SYGVNS. This CDR3 is CANSLGGKSQPQHF. The CDR3 bases are TGTGCCAACAGTTTGGGCGGGAAGTCTCAGCCCCAGCATTTT.

The CDR3 bases are TGTGCCAGCAGAGATGATGGGGTAGTAACTTTCTTT. The encoded protein is CASRDDGVVTFF. The rearrangement joins TRBV2 to TRBJ1-1; D gene ambiguous. This CDR3 comprises 12 residues. Per the germline V gene, CDR1 is SNHLY and CDR2 is FYNNEI. Trimming removed 6 bases at V and 12 bases at J, with 17 bases between.

This clonotype was seen only a few times. The chain couples TRBV20-1 to TRBJ1-4; the D gene is possibly TRBD1 (6 bases). This CDR3 is built from 14 residues. With 5 bases removed from V and 7 bases from J, the gap between germline ends came to 17 bases. In germline, CDR1 is DFQATT, CDR2 SNEGSKA (reference sequence). The CDR3 sequence: CSAWVAQGGEKLFF. The CDR3 DNA sequence: TGCAGTGCTTGGGTCGCTCAAGGGGGTGAAAAACTGTTTTTT.

Points on this clonotype: A much larger clone differs from this one at a single base, so this may be a read error. The chain has TRBV7-2 and TRBJ1-6; perhaps TRBD1 as D (5 bases). Germline V lookup: CDR1 SGHTA, CDR2 FQGNSA. This CDR3 region has 17 residues. Trimming pared 6 bases from V and 8 bases from J, leaving 23 bases between. The CDR3 DNA is TGTGCCAGCAGTGACCCCCGACCTCGGGGGACCGATTCACCCCTCCACTTT. This sequence encodes CASSDPRPRGTDSPLHF. Complete variable domain (other parts from reference TRBV7-2 and TRBJ1-6): GAGVSQSPSNKVTEKGKDVELRCDPISGHTALYWYRQSLGQGLEFLIYFQGNSAPDKSGLPSDRFSAERTGGSVSTLTIQRTQQEDSAVYLCASSDPRPRGTDSPLHFGNGTRLTVT.

This clonotype was seen a handful of times. CDR3 sequence (DNA): TGTGCCAGCAGCCAAACCCCCGGGACAGCAAATTCACCCCTCCACTTT. Translation gives CASSQTPGTANSPLHF. The rearrangement joins TRBV7-9 to TRBJ1-6; 7 bases line up with TRBD1. J lost 7 bases, V lost 5 bases, and 11 bases had no gene match. The CDR3 totals 16 residues. In germline, CDR1 is SEHNR, CDR2 FQNEAQ (reference sequence). The complete variable domain, with remaining parts taken from reference TRBV7-9 and TRBJ1-6, reads DTGVSQNPRHKITKRGQNVTFRCDPISEHNRLYWYRQTLGQGPEFLTYFQNEAQLEKSRLLSDRFSAERPKGSFSTLEIQRTEQGDSAMYLCASSQTPGTANSPLHFGNGTRLTVT.

This clonotype was observed a handful of times. The chain employs TRBV24-1 and TRBJ1-2; D is perhaps TRBD1 (6 bases). CDR3 length: 13 amino acids. Germline lookup yields CDR1 KGHDR and CDR2 SFDVKD. Trimming removed 11 bases from V and 4 bases from J, with 16 bases in between. The CDR3, as DNA: TGTGCCAGCACCTATGGACAGTTCTATGGCTACACCTTC. Its protein is CASTYGQFYGYTF.

This clonotype has at least ten counts. The rearrangement links TRBV29-1 to TRBJ1-5, with D maybe TRBD1 (6 bases). The germline gives CDR1 SQVTM, CDR2 ANQGSEA. Trimming took 5 bases from V and 4 from J, leaving 9 bases between them. This CDR3 is 12 amino acids long. The DNA of the CDR3 is TGCAGCGTTAGGACAGAAAATCAGCCCCAGCATTTT. Protein: CSVRTENQPQHF.

This clonotype was counted once. This chain connects TRBV29-1 to TRBJ1-2; 7 bases align to TRBD1. V shed 4 bases, J shed 7 bases, and the junction held 6 bases outside the gene matches. This CDR3 is 12 amino acids long. Germline V gives CDR1 SQVTM, CDR2 ANQGSEA. DNA for the CDR3: TGCAGCGTTGGACAGGGAGGGGCTGGCTACACCTTC. This sequence encodes CSVGQGGAGYTF. The entire variable domain, with the rest obtained from reference TRBV29-1 and TRBJ1-2, is as follows: SAVISQKPSRDICQRGTSLTIQCQVDSQVTMMFWYRQQPGQSLTLIATANQGSEATYESGFVIDKFPISRPNLTFSTLTVSNMSPEDSSIYLCSVGQGGAGYTFGSGTRLTVV.